One sample yielded the 20 T cell receptor beta chains listed below, sequenced in a study of technical replicates of blood from several donors. Assay: immunoSEQ multiplex PCR; the TCRdb copy retains only in-frame clones and omits some. The sample holds roughly 87,000 clones, 90% to 95% seen once. Sequenced material: T cells isolated from PBMCs. The origin of the receptors is a human donor in good health.

The rearrangement joins TRBV7-8 to TRBJ1-5; unclear D gene. Trimming left V 5 bases short and J 1 base short, with 12 bases between. Germline CDR1 is SGHVS and CDR2 is FQNEAQ. This CDR3 is 15 amino acids long. DNA of the CDR3: TGTGCCAGCAGCCCCCTGTCGGGGAGCAATCAGCCCCAGCATTTT. This sequence encodes CASSPLSGSNQPQHF.

DNA of the CDR3: TGTGCCAGCAGACCCCGGGGAGCTGGGAACTATGGCTACACCTTC. Translation gives CASRPRGAGNYGYTF. This rearrangement joins TRBV6-5 to TRBJ1-2; no clear D. Trimming took 6 bases from V and 2 from J, leaving 16 bases between them. Germline V gene sequence: CDR1 MNHEY, CDR2 SVGAGI. This CDR3 is 15 amino acids long.

The genes are TRBV7-9 and TRBJ1-1, with 8 bases lining up with TRBD1. The V gene's germline CDR1 is SEHNR and CDR2 FQNEAQ (reference sequence). The CDR3 sequence is 13 residues long. The junction had 6 bases not matched to a gene; V was cut back by 5 bases and J by 7 bases. The CDR3 sequence: CASSQRTGLEAFF. CDR3 nucleotide sequence: TGTGCCAGCAGCCAAAGGACAGGGCTTGAAGCTTTCTTT.

The rearrangement links TRBV25-1 to TRBJ2-7, with D perhaps TRBD2 (6 bases). Per germline, CDR1 MGHDK and CDR2 SYGVNS. This CDR3 region has 16 residues. The V and J ends lost 5 bases and 2 bases respectively, with 19 bases between them. The CDR3 protein is CASSMPSGGEAYEQYF. DNA for the CDR3: TGTGCCAGCAGTATGCCCAGCGGAGGGGAGGCCTACGAGCAGTACTTC.

The rearrangement links TRBV15 to TRBJ2-2; 13 nucleotides match TRBD2. This CDR3 spans 19 amino acids. V lost 3 bases and J lost 0; bases outside the gene matches: 7. Germline V CDR1 and CDR2: LNHNV, YYDKDF (reference sequence). CDR3 DNA sequence: TGTGCCACCAGCAGCGGACTAGCGGGGGCTAAGCCGAACACCGGGGAGCTGTTTTTT. Amino acids: CATSSGLAGAKPNTGELFF.

This sequence joins TRBV19 and TRBJ2-7; D perhaps matches TRBD2 (6 bases). CDR3 size: 14 residues. V shed 5 bases and J shed 3 bases, with 14 bases lying between them. Germline V CDR1 and CDR2: LNHDA, SQIVND (reference sequence). The CDR3 loop reads CASSLPGLIYEQYF. CDR3 coding DNA: TGTGCCAGTAGTTTACCGGGACTGATCTACGAGCAGTACTTC.

V is TRBV5-1 and J is TRBJ1-1; D ambiguous. V lost 0 bases and J lost 3, with 9 bases in between. Germline V gene sequence: CDR1 SGHRS, CDR2 YFSETQ. The CDR3 loop spans 14 amino acids. The CDR3 sequence: CASSLDSLDTEAFF. In nucleotides, the CDR3 is TGCGCCAGCAGCTTGGACAGCCTGGACACTGAAGCTTTCTTT.

The J gene is TRBJ1-4, the V gene TRBV4-2; a weak D match, TRBD1 (5 bases). V was pared by 3 bases and J by 6 bases, with 20 bases between. Germline V gene data show CDR1 as LGHNA and CDR2 as YNFKEQ. This CDR3 contains 17 residues. The CDR3 protein is CASSQEGPVGIYEKLFF. For the CDR3, the DNA is TGTGCCAGCAGCCAGGAGGGACCTGTGGGGATCTATGAAAAACTGTTTTTT.

The V and J genes are TRBV15 and TRBJ2-7; D perhaps matches TRBD1 (6 bases). V was pared by 4 bases and J by 1 base, with 11 bases between. Germline-derived CDR1 and CDR2 are LNHNV and YYDKDF (reference sequence). The CDR3 totals 14 residues. The CDR3 coding sequence is TGTGCCACCAGCATAGACAGGTATTCCTACGAGCAGTACTTC. This translates into CATSIDRYSYEQYF.

The rearrangement uses TRBV20-1 and TRBJ1-1, with unresolved D. Trimming cost V 1 base and J 12 bases, with 9 bases left between them. Germline loops: CDR1 DFQATT, CDR2 SNEGSKA (reference sequence). There are 10 residues in the CDR3. DNA of the CDR3: TGCAGTGCTAGAGGTAGCAGATCTTTCTTT. It yields the protein CSARGSRSFF.

The chain has TRBV21-1 and TRBJ2-7; the table calls TRBD2, which could not be checked here. TRBV21-1 is reported as a pseudogene. The CDR3 has 18 amino acids. Here the CDR3 DNA reads TGTGCCAGCAGCAAAGCGGAAAGACTAGCGGGAGTAATCTACGAGCAGTACTTC. Translating it yields CASSKAERLAGVIYEQYF.

The genes are TRBV6-5 and TRBJ2-5; TRBD1 matches at 9 bases. The CDR3 totals 15 residues. Germline CDR1 reads MNHEY; CDR2 reads SVGAGI. The V gene end was trimmed by 6 bases and the J gene end by 2 bases; junction bases not matched to a gene: 7. The CDR3 sequence: CASRSHRGRQETQYF. CDR3 in DNA: TGTGCCAGCAGGTCCCACAGGGGGCGTCAAGAGACCCAGTACTTC.

The chain recombines TRBV29-1 with TRBJ2-3; no firm D call. This CDR3 contains 12 residues. The V and J ends lost 7 bases and 1 base respectively, with 9 bases between them. Germline V gene lookup returns CDR1 SQVTM and CDR2 ANQGSEA. CDR3 nucleotides: TGCAGCGCCCTGGCCGGCACAGATACGCAGTATTTT. Translation: CSALAGTDTQYF.

This clone was observed a single time. The rearrangement joins TRBV28 to TRBJ2-7; TRBD1 agrees at 7 bases. Germline assignment: CDR1 MDHEN and CDR2 SYDVKM. V gave up 5 bases and J gave up 4 bases; unmatched junction bases: 5. This CDR3 is built from 13 residues. CDR3 in DNA: TGTGCCAGCAGTATCGAACAGGGGTACGAGCAGTACTTC. Translated: CASSIEQGYEQYF.

The V gene is TRBV7-2, the J gene TRBJ1-2; unclear D gene. This CDR3 region has 16 residues. The V gene's germline CDR1 is SGHTA and CDR2 FQGNSA. V was trimmed by 3 bases and J by 3 bases, leaving 17 bases between them. The CDR3 here is CASSFGLARVDYGYTF. For the CDR3, the DNA is TGTGCCAGCAGCTTCGGGTTAGCGAGGGTCGACTATGGCTACACCTTC.

This chain connects TRBV9 to TRBJ1-2, with D perhaps matching TRBD1 (5 bases). The CDR3 has 16 amino acids. Trimming shortened V by 5 bases and J by 1 base, and 18 bases separated the two germline ends. CDR1 is SGDLS, CDR2 YYNGEE, per germline. CDR3 bases: TGTGCCAGCAGGCGGGACCCTAGCCCACTTAACTATGGCTACACCTTC. Residues: CASRRDPSPLNYGYTF.

This chain connects TRBV5-4 to TRBJ2-4; 9 bases match TRBD1. This CDR3 spans 16 amino acids. The V gene's germline CDR1 is SGHNT and CDR2 YYREEE (reference sequence). With V trimmed by 3 bases and J by 8 bases, 12 bases remained unmatched. The CDR3 sequence: CASSSSPGQGQDIQYF. The CDR3 DNA is TGTGCCAGCAGCTCAAGTCCGGGACAGGGTCAAGACATTCAGTACTTC.

Here the CDR3 reads CASSMGTSGRSAPEQFF. DNA of the CDR3: TGTGCCAGTAGTATGGGGACTAGCGGGAGATCGGCGCCTGAGCAGTTCTTC. This chain connects TRBV19 to TRBJ2-1; 14 positions match TRBD2. Germline assignment: CDR1 LNHDA and CDR2 SQIVND (reference sequence). The ends lost 3 bases at V and 9 bases at J; junction bases unmatched: 10. The CDR3 is 17 amino acids.

This chain joins TRBV27 and TRBJ2-7; a weak D match, TRBD2 (6 bases). Germline lookup yields CDR1 MNHEY and CDR2 SMNVEV (reference sequence). The CDR3 is 16 residues long. Trimming left V 6 bases short and J 4 bases short, with 22 bases between. CDR3 protein: CASSPLGLAREYEQYF. The CDR3 bases are TGTGCCAGCAGCCCCTTGGGGCTAGCGAGAGAGTACGAGCAGTACTTC.

The rearrangement uses TRBV5-1 and TRBJ2-7; tentative D call: TRBD2 (6 bases). Germline lookup yields CDR1 SGHRS and CDR2 YFSETQ. Trimming took off 0 bases at V and 7 bases at J, with 17 bases between the two ends. This CDR3 comprises 15 residues. DNA for the CDR3: TGCGCCAGCAGCTTGGTGTTCGCGGAGGGGAAAGAGCAGTACTTC. Amino acid sequence: CASSLVFAEGKEQYF.